This T cell receptor (beta chain) appears in the sequencing data of a study of cytomegalovirus exposure and HLA in healthy donors. Study results and caveats: On later analysis, the bulk of CMV-associated TCR beta chains appeared to be HLA-restricted. Per a prior analysis, the majority of TCR beta V segments were productive roughly 87% or roughly 30% of the time. An apparent linkage of common viral pathogens to several of the most significant clusters emerged in a later analysis.

The PCR used 60 Vbeta and 13 Jbeta primers. TCRdb keeps only in-frame clones here, not all; method: immunoSEQ multiplex PCR. The sample lists fewer than 200,000 clones, over 60% occurring once. The V end was cut by 3 bases, the J end by 7 bases, with 19 bases between. From germline, CDR1 is KGHSH and CDR2 LQKENI. This CDR3 region has 15 residues. As for this clone: The antigen is unknown.

Sequenced sample: PBMCs. The receptor was derived from a female donor in good health and CMV-seronegative. The chain has TRBV18 and TRBJ2-7; D call uncertain. Here the CDR3 DNA reads TGTGCCAGCTCACCTTTTGCTGGGCCCCAAGGAGAGCAGTACTTC. It yields the protein CASSPFAGPQGEQYF.